A single sample gave rise to the 25 T cell receptor beta chains below, sequenced in a study of shared clonotypes between healthy human individuals. The protocol was immunoSEQ multiplex PCR, while the TCRdb copy is restricted to in-frame clones and leaves out a portion. The data contain approximately 2,300,000 clones, about nine tenths of them singletons. Source material: naive CD4+ T cells from PBMCs. Subset indicated: CD45RA+ positively selected. The receptors stem from a man aged 18 to 30 in good health. Some clones in this sample may be carry-over from other donors' samples.

V and J are TRBV6-1 and TRBJ2-3; 11 bases are a match to TRBD1. V gave up 6 bases and J gave up 4 bases; unmatched junction bases: 6. The CDR3 totals 15 residues. Germline CDR1 MNHNS, CDR2 SASEGT. CDR3 residues: CASRQDRGLPDTQYF. The DNA of the CDR3 is TGTGCCAGCAGACAGGACAGGGGGCTTCCAGATACGCAGTATTTT.

The rearrangement links TRBV13 to TRBJ2-3; the match to TRBD1 covers 7 bases. Germline values: CDR1 PRHDT, CDR2 FYEKMQ (reference sequence). With V trimmed by 2 bases and J by 2 bases, 7 bases remained unmatched. This CDR3 is 16 amino acids long. For the CDR3, the DNA is TGTGCCAGCAGCTTAAGAGGGGGCTCGTTCACAGATACGCAGTATTTT. Amino acid sequence: CASSLRGGSFTDTQYF.

This chain links TRBV5-1 with TRBJ2-7, with 10 positions matching TRBD1. CDR3 length equals 14 residues. Looked up from germline, CDR1 is SGHRS and CDR2 is YFSETQ. With 4 bases clipped from V and 5 bases from J, the junction kept 6 bases outside the gene matches. DNA of the CDR3: TGCGCCAGCAGCGGGGACAGGGGAAACGACGAGCAGTACTTC. It encodes CASSGDRGNDEQYF.

On this clone itself: Other nucleotide sequences in the sample specify the same CDR3. The chain uses TRBV5-6 and TRBJ2-5; D call uncertain. The CDR3 covers 13 residues. Germline lookup yields CDR1 SGHDT and CDR2 YYEEEE. Trimming took 0 bases from V and 2 from J, leaving 5 bases between them. This CDR3 is CASSLVGQETQYF. CDR3 DNA sequence: TGTGCCAGCAGCTTGGTGGGACAAGAGACCCAGTACTTC.

The chain combines TRBV10-2 with TRBJ1-4, with a tentative D call TRBD1 (5 bases). V was cut by 6 bases and J by 8 bases, with 7 bases left in between. This CDR3 region has 11 residues. Germline lookup yields CDR1 WSHSY and CDR2 SAAADI. CDR3 bases: TGCGCCAGCAGCTACAGGGAAAAACTGTTTTTT. Amino acid sequence: CASSYREKLFF.

The V call is TRBV19, the J call TRBJ1-2; 7 nucleotides line up with TRBD1. The V gene's germline CDR1 is LNHDA and CDR2 SQIVND (reference sequence). This CDR3 is built from 14 residues. Trimming cost V 10 bases and J 2 bases; bases outside gene matches: 10. For the CDR3, the DNA is TGTGCCACAAGAACCGGGACAGCAAACTATGGCTACACCTTC. This translates into CATRTGTANYGYTF.

About this clone itself: The sample has other DNA sequences that encode this CDR3 too. The genes are TRBV7-9 and TRBJ1-2, with D hard to call. Between the trimmed V and J ends, which lost 3 bases and 5 bases, there was a span of 7 bases. The germline V gene encodes CDR1 SEHNR and CDR2 FQNEAQ (reference sequence). This CDR3 has 12 residues. CDR3 coding DNA: TGTGCCAGCAGCTTGGAAGCATATGGCTACACCTTC. This gives the protein CASSLEAYGYTF.

The genes are TRBV5-4 and TRBJ2-3; tentative D call: TRBD2 (6 bases). This CDR3 spans 16 amino acids. V lost 4 bases to trimming and J lost 0 bases, with 15 bases between them. Germline V lookup: CDR1 SGHNT, CDR2 YYREEE (reference sequence). CDR3 amino acids: CASSPRASGSTDTQYF. The CDR3, as DNA: TGTGCCAGCAGCCCCAGGGCGAGCGGGAGCACAGATACGCAGTATTTT.

V and J are TRBV7-2 and TRBJ1-3; 10 bases map to TRBD1. The V and J ends lost 0 bases and 8 bases, in that order; junction bases with no gene match: 4. The CDR3 totals 15 residues. Germline CDR1 SGHTA, CDR2 FQGNSA. In DNA form, the CDR3 reads TGTGCCAGCAGCTTAGCATCGGGACAGGGGCACACCATATATTTT. Amino acids: CASSLASGQGHTIYF. Filled out from reference TRBV7-2 and TRBJ1-3, the complete variable domain reads GAGVSQSPSNKVTEKGKDVELRCDPISGHTALYWYRQSLGQGLEFLIYFQGNSAPDKSGLPSDRFSAERTGGSVSTLTIQRTQQEDSAVYLCASSLASGQGHTIYFGEGSWLTVV.

This chain uses TRBV28 with TRBJ1-6; no firm D call. V was trimmed by 4 bases and J by 9 bases, leaving 4 bases between them. CDR3 length equals 11 residues. Germline CDR1 reads MDHEN; CDR2 reads SYDVKM. CDR3: CASSWSSPLHF. Written as DNA, the CDR3 is TGTGCCAGCAGTTGGAGTTCACCCCTCCACTTT.

The chain carries TRBV9 and TRBJ1-5, with D perhaps matching TRBD1 (6 bases). The CDR3 runs 17 residues. Germline values: CDR1 SGDLS, CDR2 YYNGEE. V was pared by 0 bases and J by 1 base, with 14 bases between. The CDR3 region has the DNA TGTGCCAGCAGCGTAGCGGACAGCCAAAGGAGCAATCAGCCCCAGCATTTT. Protein: CASSVADSQRSNQPQHF.

Of note for this clone: Other DNA sequences in the same sample also yield this CDR3. The chain uses TRBV6-5 and TRBJ1-1; tentative D call: TRBD1 (5 bases). V was shortened by 2 bases and J by 1 base, with 8 bases between the two germline ends. Germline V gives CDR1 MNHEY, CDR2 SVGAGI. The CDR3 sequence is 14 residues long. The CDR3 DNA reads as TGTGCCAGCAGTTACGCAGGGCGGAACACTGAAGCTTTCTTT. This translates into CASSYAGRNTEAFF.

Remarks on this clone: In the same sample, other DNA sequences code for this CDR3. The rearrangement joins TRBV5-1 to TRBJ2-7; 9 bases align to TRBD1. Per germline, CDR1 SGHRS and CDR2 YFSETQ. V lost 3 bases to trimming and J lost 2 bases; unmatched junction nucleotides: 0. This CDR3 region has 13 residues. As DNA, the CDR3 is TGCGCCAGCAGCTGGACAGGGGCCTACGAGCAGTACTTC. Protein product: CASSWTGAYEQYF.

The chain recombines TRBV21-1 with TRBJ2-7; the D call TRBD1 from the table was never checked on the DNA. TRBV21-1 is listed as a pseudogene. The CDR3 has 15 amino acids. The CDR3 region is CASREGDGTIYEQYF. The CDR3 DNA sequence: TGTGCCAGCAGAGAGGGGGACGGAACTATCTACGAGCAGTACTTC.

The chain is built from TRBV30 and TRBJ1-2; D is uncertain. This CDR3 spans 15 amino acids. CDR1 and CDR2 (germline): GTSNPN, SVGIG (reference sequence). V was shortened by 2 bases and J by 2 bases, with 15 bases between the two germline ends. CDR3 sequence reads: CAWSFRWETNYGYTF. In DNA, the CDR3 is TGTGCCTGGAGTTTCCGATGGGAAACCAACTATGGCTACACCTTC.

V is TRBV6-6 and J is TRBJ1-5, with unresolved D. The germline V and J ends were trimmed by 7 bases and 4 bases, with 17 bases remaining between them. The CDR3 runs 15 residues. Per germline, CDR1 MNHNY and CDR2 SVGAGI (reference sequence). CDR3 sequence (DNA): TGTGCCAGCACCATGGGTAAGGGTTTTAATCAGCCCCAGCATTTT. Translated: CASTMGKGFNQPQHF.

This clone occurred once. V gene TRBV5-1 combines with J gene TRBJ1-1; no clear D. CDR3 length: 15 residues. Trimming left V 0 bases short and J 5 bases short, with 14 bases between. Germline CDR1 is SGHRS and CDR2 is YFSETQ. DNA for the CDR3: TGCGCCAGCAGCTTGGAGACCCAGCGGTATACTGAAGCTTTCTTT. Translation gives CASSLETQRYTEAFF.

The rearrangement uses TRBV10-3 and TRBJ1-3; TRBD1 is a possible D gene (5 bases). Germline CDR1 is ENHRY and CDR2 is SYGVKD. V gave up 4 bases and J gave up 0 bases, with 10 bases separating them. This CDR3 is built from 15 residues. The CDR3 coding sequence is TGTGCCATCAGTGCTTCAGGGTTCTCTGGAAACACCATATATTTT. Encoded protein: CAISASGFSGNTIYF.

The V call is TRBV18, the J call TRBJ2-5; D gene uncertain. CDR1 and CDR2 (germline): KGHSH, LQKENI. The CDR3 consists of 14 residues. V was trimmed by 0 bases and J by 5 bases, leaving 10 bases between them. The DNA of the CDR3 is TGTGCCAGCTCACCACCCGGGTATCGGGAGACCCAGTACTTC. It translates to CASSPPGYRETQYF.

The CDR3 sequence: CASTRGLAENYEQYF. CDR3 in DNA: TGTGCCAGCACCCGAGGGCTAGCGGAGAACTACGAGCAGTACTTC. The J gene is TRBJ2-7, the V gene TRBV2, with 7 bases aligning to TRBD2. CDR1 and CDR2 (germline): SNHLY, FYNNEI. V shed 7 bases and J 3 bases; nucleotides not matched to a gene: 12. The CDR3 length is 15 residues.

This rearrangement joins TRBV5-8 to TRBJ1-5; a weak D match, TRBD1 (6 bases). Per germline, CDR1 SGHTS and CDR2 YDEGEE. The CDR3 spans 15 residues. Trimming stripped 5 bases from V and 5 bases from J, with 17 bases between. Written as DNA, the CDR3 is TGTGCCAGCAGTCTTACAGGGTACTCCGATCAGCCCCAGCATTTT. Translated, it gives CASSLTGYSDQPQHF.

The rearrangement links TRBV28 to TRBJ2-3; 8 bases are a match to TRBD2. The V gene end was trimmed by 6 bases and the J gene end by 5 bases; junction bases not matched to a gene: 13. The CDR3 runs 16 residues. In germline, CDR1 is MDHEN, CDR2 SYDVKM. In DNA form, the CDR3 reads TGTGCCAGCAGCTCCCCGGGGGGGAACCAAGGAGATACGCAGTATTTT. Translated, it gives CASSSPGGNQGDTQYF.

This clone was observed a few times. The gene calls are TRBV6-5 and TRBJ1-5; no clear D. The CDR3 is 13 residues long. Germline V gene data show CDR1 as MNHEY and CDR2 as SVGAGI. V lost 8 bases to trimming and J lost 3 bases, with 11 bases between them. CDR3 in DNA: TGTGCCAGCCGTCTGGGGTTCAATCAGCCCCAGCATTTT. This codes for CASRLGFNQPQHF.

The chain carries TRBV19 and TRBJ1-1; unclear D gene. Germline V lookup: CDR1 LNHDA, CDR2 SQIVND (reference sequence). The CDR3 spans 12 residues. Trimming took off 6 bases at V and 1 base at J, with 6 bases between the two ends. CDR3 bases: TGTGCCAGTAGGTGGGGGAACACTGAAGCTTTCTTT. Its translation: CASRWGNTEAFF.

The chain joins TRBV9 to TRBJ2-1; TRBD2 aligns across 10 bases. After removal of 2 bases from V and 0 bases from J, the junction contained 5 bases not matched to a gene. The CDR3 has 17 amino acids. CDR1 is SGDLS and CDR2 is YYNGEE in the germline V gene. The CDR3 spells CASSVGTSASSYNEQFF. CDR3 in DNA: TGTGCCAGCAGCGTGGGGACTAGCGCTTCCTCCTACAATGAGCAGTTCTTC.